This T cell receptor beta chain was observed in a study of T cell responses to AZD1222 COVID-19 vaccine. Whole-study findings and limits: Seropositive status at baseline applied to only a handful of AZD1222 recipients. Every sample of the repertoires postdated the peak T cell response. Unmutated variant regions are reportedly the target of nearly half of TCRs that are spike-specific.

Details on this clone: The target antigen is unknown.

The protocol was immunoSEQ multiplex PCR, while the TCRdb copy is restricted to in-frame clones and leaves out a portion. The sample records roughly 92,000 clones, 90% being singletons. Per germline, CDR1 MNHEY and CDR2 SVGAGI. Deletions cut 0 bases from V and 10 bases from J, with 4 bases between. The CDR3 is 12 amino acids. The chain uses TRBV6-5 and TRBJ1-6; D is uncertain. The sample was peripheral blood, taken on day 0 of AZD1222 vaccination. The receptor was isolated from an adult in good health. As DNA, the CDR3 is TGTGCCAGCAGTTACTCGGGCTCACCCCTCCACTTT. Protein product: CASSYSGSPLHF.